The 23 T cell receptor beta chains reported below all come from one sample, sequenced in a study of cytomegalovirus exposure and HLA in healthy donors. The PCR used 60 Vbeta and 13 Jbeta primers. Some clones are missing from TCRdb's copy, which holds only in-frame ones; the method was immunoSEQ multiplex PCR. The repertoire holds approximately 110,000 clones, with 65% to 85% as singletons. Sequencing input: PBMCs. The origin of the receptors is a male donor in good health and CMV-seronegative.

A word on this clone: Other nucleotide sequences in the sample specify the same CDR3. V is TRBV25-1 and J is TRBJ2-7; 13 bases line up with TRBD2. The CDR3 loop spans 17 amino acids. J gave up 2 bases and V 2 bases, and 6 bases lay outside the gene matches. Germline CDR1 reads MGHDK; CDR2 reads SYGVNS. CDR3 sequence: CASSEAGTSGVTYEQYF. CDR3 nucleotides: TGTGCCAGCAGTGAAGCCGGGACTAGCGGGGTTACCTACGAGCAGTACTTC.

This chain joins TRBV5-6 and TRBJ2-5; TRBD2 might be the D (5 bases). The ends were cut back, 4 bases at V and 2 bases at J, with 18 bases in the middle. The CDR3 spans 16 residues. The germline V gene encodes CDR1 SGHDT and CDR2 YYEEEE. CDR3 bases: TGTGCCAGCAGCCCCCGTTTGAGGGCAATTCAAGAGACCCAGTACTTC. Translated, it gives CASSPRLRAIQETQYF.

The table lists this clone with a few counts. The chain combines TRBV10-3 with TRBJ1-1; the match to TRBD1 covers 11 bases. In germline, CDR1 is ENHRY, CDR2 SYGVKD. The CDR3 runs to 15 residues. With 7 bases clipped from V and 5 bases from J, the junction kept 9 bases outside the gene matches. The chain's CDR3 is CAITSDRGLRTEAFF. The CDR3 DNA reads as TGTGCCATCACCTCGGACAGGGGGCTTCGGACTGAAGCTTTCTTT.

This rearrangement joins TRBV7-8 to TRBJ1-5, with D unclear. Trimming took off 5 bases at V and 1 base at J, with 6 bases between the two ends. The CDR3 spans 13 residues. Germline V CDR1 and CDR2: SGHVS, FQNEAQ. The CDR3 sequence is CASSLLSNQPQHF. The CDR3 DNA sequence: TGTGCCAGCAGCCTACTCAGCAATCAGCCCCAGCATTTT.

The chain employs TRBV7-8 and TRBJ2-7; TRBD2 matches 7 bases. J gave up 0 bases and V 3 bases, and 8 bases lay outside the gene matches. Germline values: CDR1 SGHVS, CDR2 FQNEAQ. CDR3 length: 16 residues. The CDR3: CASSFPGLGSSYEQYF. For the CDR3, the DNA is TGTGCCAGCAGCTTCCCTGGACTAGGGAGCTCCTACGAGCAGTACTTC.

This clone was counted a few times. The chain recombines TRBV15 with TRBJ2-5; the D gene is possibly TRBD1 (6 bases). Trimming took 0 bases from V and 5 from J, leaving 16 bases between them. Germline CDR1 and CDR2: LNHNV and YYDKDF (reference sequence). This CDR3 spans 16 amino acids. Here the CDR3 reads CATSRDTSGGWETQYF. CDR3 in DNA: TGTGCCACCAGCAGAGACACTAGTGGGGGCTGGGAGACCCAGTACTTC.

This chain links TRBV18 with TRBJ2-1, with D tentatively TRBD1 (5 bases). The CDR3 extends over 14 amino acids. Trimming cost V 8 bases and J 9 bases, with 20 bases left between them. Germline V lookup: CDR1 KGHSH, CDR2 LQKENI. In DNA, the CDR3 is TGTGCCAGCCCAGTAGGGCAGGGTGAAAGTGAGCAGTTCTTC. Its translation: CASPVGQGESEQFF.

V is TRBV4-3 and J is TRBJ2-7; D possibly corresponds to TRBD1 (7 bases). Per germline, CDR1 LGHNA and CDR2 YSLEER. Between the trimmed V and J ends, which lost 4 bases and 2 bases, there was a span of 18 bases. The CDR3 contains 16 residues. In nucleotides, the CDR3 is TGCGCCAGCAGCCCCTCGCGGGGACAGAGAGCCTACGAGCAGTACTTC. Protein sequence: CASSPSRGQRAYEQYF.

The genes are TRBV27 and TRBJ2-7, with D maybe TRBD2 (5 bases). Between the trimmed V and J ends, which lost 2 bases and 2 bases, there was a span of 10 bases. Germline CDR1 MNHEY, CDR2 SMNVEV (reference sequence). The length of the CDR3 is 14 residues. CDR3: CASSLRGSPYEQYF. As DNA, the CDR3 is TGTGCCAGCAGTTTACGGGGATCGCCCTACGAGCAGTACTTC.

The chain combines TRBV2 with TRBJ2-5, with D perhaps matching TRBD2 (5 bases). Trimming took off 0 bases at V and 3 bases at J, with 8 bases between the two ends. Germline V gene data show CDR1 as SNHLY and CDR2 as FYNNEI. CDR3 length: 14 residues. The CDR3 DNA sequence: TGTGCCAGCAGTGAAGCAGAGGGAAAAGAGACCCAGTACTTC. It codes for CASSEAEGKETQYF.

The V call is TRBV7-3, the J call TRBJ1-2; TRBD1 matches at 8 bases. CDR3 size: 12 residues. The germline gives CDR1 SGHTA, CDR2 FQGTGA. Germline trimming cut 3 bases from V and 7 bases from J; bases unmatched to any gene: 1. CDR3 bases: TGTGCCAGCAGCTTCGACAGGGGTGGCTACACCTTC. Translation gives CASSFDRGGYTF.

The chain combines TRBV5-4 with TRBJ1-1; 9 positions match TRBD1. The CDR3 is made up of 15 amino acids. Per germline, CDR1 SGHNT and CDR2 YYREEE (reference sequence). With 3 bases clipped from V and 5 bases from J, the junction kept 8 bases outside the gene matches. As DNA, the CDR3 is TGTGCCAGCAGCTCACCGGGACAGGGTGGAACTGAAGCTTTCTTT. It encodes CASSSPGQGGTEAFF.

This clone turned up a few times. The CDR3 DNA is TGCGCCAGCACCTCGTCGGACACCCCACGCACTAACTATGGCTACACCTTC. Amino acids: CASTSSDTPRTNYGYTF. The V call is TRBV5-1, the J call TRBJ1-2; tentatively, D is TRBD1 (5 bases). Germline V gene data show CDR1 as SGHRS and CDR2 as YFSETQ. V was shortened by 6 bases and J by 0 bases, with 21 bases between the two germline ends. The CDR3 has 17 amino acids.

On this clone: A junction boundary mismatches the germline segment, possibly from a read error. This chain connects TRBV7-7 to TRBJ2-5, with a weak D call TRBD2 (5 bases). TRBJ2-7 matches the DNA end more closely, so the J call is doubtful. The CDR3 sequence is 13 residues long. Germline CDR1 is SSHAT and CDR2 is FNYEAQ (reference sequence). In nucleotides, the CDR3 is TGTGCTAGCAGCTTAACTAGGATGGGCGAGCAGTACTTC. Its translation: CASSLTRMGEQYF.

V is TRBV28 and J is TRBJ1-1, with 10 positions matching TRBD1. This CDR3 is 15 amino acids long. The trim removed 6 bases at V and 3 bases at J, leaving 7 bases unmatched. The germline CDR1 and CDR2 sequences are MDHEN and SYDVKM. The CDR3 DNA follows: TGTGCCAGCAGCCCCCTGGGACAGGGGTACACTGAAGCTTTCTTT. It translates to CASSPLGQGYTEAFF.

This clone came up a few times. The chain recombines TRBV28 with TRBJ2-3, with TRBD1 identical over 11 bases. After removal of 7 bases from V and 4 bases from J, the junction contained 7 bases not matched to a gene. The CDR3 totals 15 residues. Germline V gives CDR1 MDHEN, CDR2 SYDVKM. The CDR3: CASTEGQGAADTQYF. The CDR3 nucleotides are TGTGCCAGCACCGAAGGACAGGGGGCAGCAGATACGCAGTATTTT. Full variable domain (missing parts from reference TRBV28 and TRBJ2-3): DVKVTQSSRYLVKRTGEKVFLECVQDMDHENMFWYRQDPGLGLRLIYFSYDVKMKEKGDIPEGYSVSREKKERFSLILESASTNQTSMYLCASTEGQGAADTQYFGPGTRLTVL.

The V and J genes are TRBV30 and TRBJ1-5, with 7 bases matching TRBD1. The trim removed 5 bases at V and 2 bases at J, leaving 9 bases unmatched. The CDR3 is made up of 15 amino acids. Germline assignment: CDR1 GTSNPN and CDR2 SVGIG (reference sequence). The CDR3 sequence is CAWASTGAGNQPQHF. CDR3 DNA sequence: TGTGCCTGGGCGTCTACAGGGGCCGGCAATCAGCCCCAGCATTTT.

This chain connects TRBV9 to TRBJ2-3; TRBD1 is a possible D gene (6 bases). The CDR3 runs 15 residues. V lost 3 bases to trimming and J lost 2 bases, with 13 bases between them. CDR1 SGDLS and CDR2 YYNGEE come from the germline V gene. The CDR3 DNA sequence: TGTGCCAGCAGCGGATGGGGGCGCGACACAGATACGCAGTATTTT. Its protein product is CASSGWGRDTDTQYF.

The chain joins TRBV18 to TRBJ2-5; the D gene is possibly TRBD2 (5 bases). The end of the DNA fits TRBJ2-7 better, so the J call may be wrong. The CDR3 contains 14 residues. The germline V gene has CDR1 KGHSH and CDR2 LQKENI. CDR3 sequence reads: CASSPGAGGYEQYF. Written as DNA, the CDR3 is TGTGCCAGCTCACCCGGTGCGGGTGGCTACGAGCAGTACTTC.

The rearrangement uses TRBV2 and TRBJ2-5; TRBD1 matches 8 bases. The ends lost 0 bases at V and 2 bases at J; junction bases unmatched: 11. Germline CDR1 SNHLY, CDR2 FYNNEI. The CDR3 is 18 residues long. Here the CDR3 reads CASSEALWGRQGQETQYF. DNA of the CDR3: TGTGCCAGCAGTGAAGCGCTATGGGGGAGACAGGGGCAAGAGACCCAGTACTTC.

The chain recombines TRBV6-1 with TRBJ2-7; no reliable D call. The V end lost 4 bases, the J end lost 2 bases, and 12 bases lay between the germline ends. CDR3 length: 14 residues. Germline V gives CDR1 MNHNS, CDR2 SASEGT. CDR3 sequence: CASSAQADAYEQYF. The CDR3 nucleotides are TGTGCCAGCAGTGCGCAGGCCGATGCCTACGAGCAGTACTTC.

This clone was observed a handful of times. The gene calls are TRBV7-6 and TRBJ2-3; 12 bases line up with TRBD2. The germline gives CDR1 SGHVS, CDR2 FNYEAQ. With 1 base clipped from V and 7 bases from J, the junction kept 12 bases outside the gene matches. The CDR3 is 18 amino acids. The CDR3 coding sequence is TGTGCCAGCAGCTTAGACCCACCGCTAGCGGGAGGGAGGAATACGCAGTATTTT. Its translation: CASSLDPPLAGGRNTQYF.

This clone was detected a few times. J is TRBJ2-5 and V is TRBV29-1; 8 bases are a match to TRBD1. V was pared by 4 bases and J by 2 bases, with 6 bases of the junction left unmatched. The length of the CDR3 is 14 residues. The germline gives CDR1 SQVTM, CDR2 ANQGSEA. This CDR3 reads CSVGLGTGQETQYF. CDR3 DNA: TGCAGCGTTGGCTTGGGGACAGGACAAGAGACCCAGTACTTC.